Listed below are T cell receptor beta chains from one sample, sequenced in a study of T cells in Graves' hyperthyroidism and ophthalmopathy. A single record per CDR3 protein comes from TCRdb applying MiXCR to the multiplex PCR reads. Here the sample spans hundreds of thousands of distinct CDR3 sequences, 16% being singletons. The material sequenced was blood. These receptors came from a young woman with Graves' hyperthyroidism. Each CDR3 is given with its conserved first and last residue. A D gene is named only where the DNA matches it firmly. A row's size may be missing; if present it is once, few, many or a size class.

>TRBV20-1|TRBJ2-7|.|TRBD2
TGCAGTGCTACCGAACTAGCGGGACTTTACGAGCAGTACTTC
CSATELAGLYEQYF
>TRBV7-2|TRBJ2-2|.|TRBD1
TGTGCCAGCACCAATCGGGACAGGGGGTCCGGGGAGCTGTTTTTT
CASTNRDRGSGELFF
>TRBV20-1|TRBJ2-7|many|.
TGCAGTGCTAGAAAGGGGCGGAACTACGAGCAGTACTTC
CSARKGRNYEQYF
>TRBV2|TRBJ1-3|many|TRBD1
TGTGCCAGCAGCGTGGGACAGCCTGGAAACACCATATATTTT
CASSVGQPGNTIYF
>TRBV6-5|TRBJ2-6|.|.
TGTGCCAGCAGTTACGTAGGCCCTGGGGCCAACGTCCTGACTTTC
CASSYVGPGANVLTF
>TRBV15|TRBJ1-3|.|.
TGTGCCACCAGCTACGGGGCTCGCTCTGGAAACACCATATATTTT
CATSYGARSGNTIYF
>TRBV6-1|TRBJ2-1|few|.
TGTGCCAGCAGCCACCACGCGCTGAATGAGCAGTTCTTC
CASSHHALNEQFF
>TRBV20-1|TRBJ2-3|.|TRBD2
TGCAGTGCTAGAGAACGCGGGAGTGGCACCGGGACAGATACGCAGTATTTT
CSARERGSGTGTDTQYF
>TRBV7-2|TRBJ2-3|.|.
TGTGCCAGCAGCCTAGAGAGTACGCAGTATTTT
CASSLESTQYF
>TRBV20-1|TRBJ1-6|.|.
TGCAGTGCTAGAGATCCGCAGGGATATAATTCACCCCTCCACTTT
CSARDPQGYNSPLHF
>TRBV30|TRBJ2-2|few|TRBD2
TGTGCCTGGACATACGGGGGGAGTAACGGGGAGCTGTTTTTT
CAWTYGGSNGELFF
>TRBV7-9|TRBJ2-1|few|TRBD2
TGTGCCAGCAGTCGACAGTTTAGCGGGAGTGCTACGCAGTTCTTC
CASSRQFSGSATQFF
>TRBV11-3|TRBJ1-1|few|TRBD1
TGTGCCAGCAGCATGTTACAGGGGGCGAGGACTGAAGCTTTCTTT
CASSMLQGARTEAFF
>TRBV6-5|TRBJ2-7|few|.
TGTGCCAGCAGTTACTCCCTCTGGACTGTCTACGAGCAGTACTTC
CASSYSLWTVYEQYF
>TRBV27|TRBJ2-7|many|.
TGTGCCAGCAGCCGGACAGCGGGCGCCTACGAGCAGTACTTC
CASSRTAGAYEQYF
>TRBV24-1|TRBJ1-5|few|.
TGTGCCACCAATGAAGGATTCGATAGCAATCAGCCCCAGCATTTT
CATNEGFDSNQPQHF
>TRBV20-1|TRBJ1-1|few|.
TGCAGTGCTACAGAGAACACTGAAGCTTTCTTT
CSATENTEAFF
>TRBV6-1|TRBJ2-1|.|.
TGTGCCAGCAGTTCGACTTTGGGGGCCGTCGGTGAGCAGTTCTTC
CASSSTLGAVGEQFF
>TRBV20-1|TRBJ2-2|many|.
TGCAGTGCTAGAACCGCAGGGAGAGGGGAGCTGTTTTTT
CSARTAGRGELFF
>TRBV19|TRBJ2-5|.|.
TGTGCCAGTAGTACCCAAACAGGGTTTGGCGAGACCCAGTACTTC
CASSTQTGFGETQYF